Below are 7 T cell receptor beta chains sequenced from a single sample in a study of blood T cell repertoires in COVID-19. Sequencing used immunoSEQ multiplex PCR; TCRdb keeps in-frame clones, though not all of them. Counted here are 180,000 or so clones, about 80% occurring once; the ten biggest clones make up around 6.9%. The sample comprised peripheral blood. The source is a human donor with acute or convalescent COVID-19. The donor label of this sample is uncertain.

V is TRBV15 and J is TRBJ2-6; tentatively, D is TRBD1 (6 bases). Trimming removed 5 bases at V and 3 bases at J, with 11 bases between. The germline V gene has CDR1 LNHNV and CDR2 YYDKDF (reference sequence). This CDR3 comprises 15 residues. The CDR3: CATSRAGVGANVLTF. CDR3 coding DNA: TGTGCCACCAGCCGGGCAGGGGTTGGGGCCAACGTCCTGACTTTC. Drawing the rest from reference TRBV15 and TRBJ2-6, the complete variable domain is DAMVIQNPRYQVTQFGKPVTLSCSQTLNHNVMYWYQQKSSQAPKLLFHYYDKDFNNEADTPDNFQSRRPNTSFCFLDIRSPGLGDTAMYLCATSRAGVGANVLTFGAGSRLTVL.

This chain uses TRBV28 with TRBJ1-5, with TRBD1 matching over 9 bases. The CDR3 is made up of 14 amino acids. Looked up from germline, CDR1 is MDHEN and CDR2 is SYDVKM. V dropped 2 bases and J dropped 7; count of bases not matched to a gene: 3. CDR3: CASSLLTGGQPQHF. The DNA for the CDR3 is TGTGCCAGCAGTTTACTCACAGGGGGCCAGCCCCAGCATTTT.

The chain recombines TRBV4-1 with TRBJ2-1, with D perhaps matching TRBD2 (7 bases). This CDR3 has 15 amino acids. The germline V and J ends were trimmed by 1 base and 6 bases, with 13 bases remaining between them. Germline V lookup: CDR1 MGHRA, CDR2 YSYEKL. This chain's CDR3 is CASSQGGGGINEQFF. Here the CDR3 DNA reads TGCGCCAGCAGCCAAGGGGGGGGCGGGATCAATGAGCAGTTCTTC.

The rearrangement links TRBV7-3 to TRBJ2-2; the match to TRBD1 covers 8 bases. Per germline, CDR1 SGHTA and CDR2 FQGTGA. J gave up 2 bases and V 6 bases, and 11 bases lay outside the gene matches. This CDR3 spans 17 amino acids. The CDR3 loop reads CASRVGGAGGNTGELFF. The CDR3 nucleotides read TGTGCCAGCAGAGTTGGCGGGGCAGGGGGCAACACCGGGGAGCTGTTTTTT.

This clone was recorded a few times. V and J are TRBV19 and TRBJ1-2, with D maybe TRBD1 (6 bases). The germline V gene has CDR1 LNHDA and CDR2 SQIVND (reference sequence). Trimming removed 5 bases at V and 4 bases at J, with 14 bases between. This CDR3 region has 14 residues. For the CDR3, the DNA is TGTGCCAGTAGTGCTGCAGGGGTGGGCTATGGCTACACCTTC. Its protein is CASSAAGVGYGYTF.

The count of this clone is one. This sequence joins TRBV7-9 and TRBJ1-4; TRBD1 matches at 12 bases. V was clipped by 4 bases and J by 3 bases; unmatched bases: 6. This CDR3 comprises 17 residues. The germline V gene encodes CDR1 SEHNR and CDR2 FQNEAQ (reference sequence). The CDR3 here is CASSYGTGGAANEKLFF. The CDR3 DNA reads TGTGCCAGCAGCTACGGGACAGGGGGCGCGGCTAATGAAAAACTGTTTTTT. Based on the CDR3 plus reference TRBV7-9 and TRBJ1-4, the full variable domain is DTGVSQNPRHKITKRGQNVTFRCDPISEHNRLYWYRQTLGQGPEFLTYFQNEAQLEKSRLLSDRFSAERPKGSFSTLEIQRTEQGDSAMYLCASSYGTGGAANEKLFFGSGTQLSVL.

The chain has TRBV5-6 and TRBJ1-6; D gene unclear. CDR1 is SGHDT, CDR2 YYEEEE, per germline. The CDR3 has 15 residues. V gave up 6 bases and J gave up 6 bases, with 16 bases separating them. The CDR3 bases are TGTGCCAGCACCCTTGCCCCGGGGTCTAATTCACCCCTCCACTTT. This sequence encodes CASTLAPGSNSPLHF.